This T cell receptor (beta chain) emerged from a study of T cell repertoires in cytomegalovirus infection. Study-level information: A matching HLA type, together with CMV infection, was signaled by public TCR beta signatures. Whole-study results and caveats: Within the response measured ex vivo, HLA-C-restricted CMV-specific TCR beta clonotypes were dominant.

Per the germline V gene, CDR1 is KGHSH and CDR2 is LQKENI. The CDR3 runs 14 residues. Each CDR3 protein gets one entry after TCRdb re-called the reads with MiXCR. The sample has about 260,000 distinct CDR3 sequences, approximately 8.3% seen once; the top ten hold about 16%. This clonotype was detected ten times or more. Its antigen remains unidentified. A read error may account for a junction end that differs from germline. The sequence was collected from a human donor in good health (CMV status not recorded). Some clones in this sample may be carry-over from other donors' samples. J is TRBJ2-7 and V is TRBV18; 11 bases line up with TRBD1. The sequenced sample was PBMCs. The CDR3 DNA reads TGTGCCAGCTCACCCCGGGACAGGGGGTCGTATTCGTGGTTC. This translates into CASSPRDRGSYSWF.